One and the same sample provided the 10 T cell receptor beta chains below, sequenced in a study of cytomegalovirus exposure and HLA in healthy donors. Primers: 60 Vbeta forward and 13 Jbeta reverse. Produced via immunoSEQ multiplex PCR; TCRdb's table is partial and in-frame only. The table lists 95,000 to 150,000 clones, 55% to 75% of them singletons. Material for sequencing was PBMCs. These receptor sequences come from a woman aged 40 to 50 in good health and CMV-seropositive.

CDR3 in DNA: TGTGCCAGCAGCTTAACAGGAGACTCTGGAAACACCATATATTTT. Translated: CASSLTGDSGNTIYF. This chain uses TRBV7-9 with TRBJ1-3, with D possibly being TRBD1 (5 bases). Trimming took 2 bases from V and 0 from J, leaving 8 bases between them. This CDR3 contains 15 residues. The germline V gene encodes CDR1 SEHNR and CDR2 FQNEAQ (reference sequence).

The chain joins TRBV5-1 to TRBJ1-2, with 9 bases identical to TRBD1. The trim removed 0 bases at V and 0 bases at J, leaving 0 bases unmatched. Per the germline V gene, CDR1 is SGHRS and CDR2 is YFSETQ. The CDR3 runs to 15 residues. This CDR3 reads CASSLGQGANYGYTF. As DNA, the CDR3 is TGCGCCAGCAGCTTGGGACAGGGGGCTAACTATGGCTACACCTTC. Looking up the rest from reference TRBV5-1 and TRBJ1-2 gives the full variable domain: KAGVTQTPRYLIKTRGQQVTLSCSPISGHRSVSWYQQTPGQGLQFLFEYFSETQRNKGNFPGRFSGRQFSNSRSEMNVSTLELGDSALYLCASSLGQGANYGYTFGSGTRLTVV.

The CDR3 sequence: CASSSRQGSYEQYF. The CDR3 DNA sequence: TGTGCCAGCAGCTCTAGACAGGGCTCCTACGAGCAGTACTTC. V gene TRBV7-2 combines with J gene TRBJ2-7, with 7 bases aligning to TRBD1. Germline CDR1 reads SGHTA; CDR2 reads FQGNSA. Losses at the gene ends were 4 bases for V and 0 bases for J; bases not matched to a gene: 3. This CDR3 is 14 amino acids long.

This clone was seen only once. V is TRBV10-3 and J is TRBJ1-2; the D gene is possibly TRBD1 (6 bases). CDR3 length: 13 residues. Germline V gene sequence: CDR1 ENHRY, CDR2 SYGVKD. V gave up 11 bases and J gave up 4 bases, with 17 bases separating them. The CDR3 DNA follows: TGTGCCTCCCAAGGCACAGGGTCCTATGGCTACACCTTC. Protein product: CASQGTGSYGYTF.

Notes on this clone: Compared with germline, one end of the junction differs, possibly owing to a read error. This rearrangement joins TRBV11-3 to TRBJ2-1; the match to TRBD1 covers 10 bases. The CDR3 covers 15 residues. The germline gives CDR1 SGHNT, CDR2 YENEEA. CDR3: CASSWRQGAYNEQFF. The CDR3 DNA is TGTGCCAGCAGCTGGCGACAGGGGGCCTATAATGAGCAGTTCTTC.

This chain joins TRBV6-5 and TRBJ1-1; D is ambiguous. This CDR3 region has 15 residues. Germline CDR1 reads MNHEY; CDR2 reads SVGAGI. Deletions cut 2 bases from V and 4 bases from J, with 14 bases between. CDR3 bases: TGTGCCAGCAGTTACCTTCCGGGTGGGAGCACTGAAGCTTTCTTT. This translates into CASSYLPGGSTEAFF.

V gene TRBV9 combines with J gene TRBJ2-7; D might be TRBD1 (6 bases). This CDR3 is 12 amino acids long. V lost 3 bases, J lost 5 bases, and 9 bases lay in between. Germline CDR1 is SGDLS and CDR2 is YYNGEE. CDR3 protein: CASSATGHEQYF. CDR3 nucleotide sequence: TGTGCCAGCAGCGCAACAGGGCACGAGCAGTACTTC.

This clone was seen a handful of times. The chain has TRBV2 and TRBJ1-6; possibly TRBD1 for D (5 bases). The germline V and J ends were trimmed by 3 bases and 9 bases, with 18 bases remaining between them. The CDR3 runs 16 residues. The V gene's germline CDR1 is SNHLY and CDR2 FYNNEI. In DNA, the CDR3 is TGTGCCAGCAGTGATGGGGCAGATCTATTGATTTCACCCCTCCACTTT. Its protein product is CASSDGADLLISPLHF.

The chain uses TRBV5-4 and TRBJ2-1; possibly TRBD1 for D (6 bases). Trimming cost V 4 bases and J 2 bases, with 10 bases left between them. Germline CDR1 SGHNT, CDR2 YYREEE (reference sequence). This CDR3 is 14 amino acids long. The CDR3 DNA reads as TGTGCCAGCAGCCCGGACAGAACCTACAATGAGCAGTTCTTC. Its protein is CASSPDRTYNEQFF.

The chain is built from TRBV7-3 and TRBJ2-2; D uncertain. The germline gives CDR1 SGHTA, CDR2 FQGTGA. This CDR3 region has 15 residues. Trimming shortened V by 0 bases and J by 0 bases, and 5 bases separated the two germline ends. DNA for the CDR3: TGTGCCAGCAGCTTAACGGCAACGAACACCGGGGAGCTGTTTTTT. This encodes CASSLTATNTGELFF.